These 12 T cell receptor beta chains were all obtained from the same sample, sequenced in a study of monozygotic twins with inflammatory bowel disease (dated by TCRdb to between 2018 and 2021). The library was prepared using 5' RACE. For sequencing, an Illumina HiSeq 2500 was employed. TCRdb reprocessed the reads and provides one entry for every CDR3 protein sequence; no DNA is given. The sample's clone listing holds approximately 390,000 distinct CDR3 sequences. Around 2.4% of the sample belongs to the ten largest clones. Sequencing input: blood. The receptors here all came from a human donor with ulcerative colitis or Crohn's disease, or a healthy co-twin of an affected twin (not recorded which).

This rearrangement joins TRBV5-1 to TRBJ1-4. The CDR3 consists of 14 residues. CDR1 and CDR2 (germline): SGHRS, YFSETQ. The CDR3 protein is CASSLDGGNEKLFF.

The genes are TRBV5-5 and TRBJ2-7. This CDR3 has 12 amino acids. Germline V gives CDR1 SGHKS, CDR2 YYEKEE (reference sequence). The CDR3 region is CASSPVKGEQYF.

The V gene is TRBV5-1, the J gene TRBJ2-7; TCRdb outputs TRBD2, but without DNA this stays unchecked. This CDR3 is 14 amino acids long. CDR1 and CDR2 (germline): SGHRS, YFSETQ. This CDR3 reads CASGPGLATYEQYF. The variable domain in full, with the rest retrieved from reference TRBV5-1 and TRBJ2-7, is KAGVTQTPRYLIKTRGQQVTLSCSPISGHRSVSWYQQTPGQGLQFLFEYFSETQRNKGNFPGRFSGRQFSNSRSEMNVSTLELGDSALYLCASGPGLATYEQYFGPGTRLTVT.

The chain couples TRBV20-1 to TRBJ1-2; checking the TCRdb D call of TRBD1 is not possible without DNA. This CDR3 is 13 amino acids long. Germline V CDR1 and CDR2: DFQATT, SNEGSKA (reference sequence). The CDR3 reads CSPPTEVSYGYTF.

The rearrangement uses TRBV10-2 and TRBJ1-5; the D call from TCRdb, TRBD1, cannot be confirmed without DNA. The CDR3 is 14 residues long. In germline, CDR1 is WSHSY, CDR2 SAAADI. CDR3 loop: CASSEPGQGQPQHF.

The J gene is TRBJ1-2, the V gene TRBV2; TCRdb outputs TRBD1, but without DNA this stays unchecked. The CDR3 contains 12 residues. Germline-derived CDR1 and CDR2 are SNHLY and FYNNEI. The CDR3 here is CASRGQFYGYTF. Complete variable domain (other parts from reference TRBV2 and TRBJ1-2): EPEVTQTPSHQVTQMGQEVILRCVPISNHLYFYWYRQILGQKVEFLVSFYNNEISEKSEIFDDQFSVERPDGSNFTLKIRSTKLEDSAMYFCASRGQFYGYTFGSGTRLTVV.

J is TRBJ1-3 and V is TRBV4-2. This CDR3 is built from 11 residues. CDR1 is LGHNA and CDR2 is YNFKEQ in the germline V gene. This chain's CDR3 is CASSLGYTIYF.

This chain connects TRBV11-2 to TRBJ2-1. Germline CDR1 and CDR2: SGHAT and FQNNGV. This CDR3 has 15 amino acids. This CDR3 reads CASSLDRGSEYEQFF.

V gene TRBV6-6 combines with J gene TRBJ1-2; TCRdb lists TRBD1, though no DNA is available to test this call. Germline CDR1 is MNHNY and CDR2 is SVGAGI (reference sequence). This CDR3 has 14 amino acids. CDR3 residues: CASSYGQGFYGYTF.

The chain joins TRBV5-1 to TRBJ2-1; TCRdb's D call of TRBD1 is untestable without DNA. Germline V gene sequence: CDR1 SGHRS, CDR2 YFSETQ. The CDR3 is made up of 14 amino acids. Here the CDR3 reads CASDPWGQGNEQFF. The full variable domain, completed using reference TRBV5-1 and TRBJ2-1, is KAGVTQTPRYLIKTRGQQVTLSCSPISGHRSVSWYQQTPGQGLQFLFEYFSETQRNKGNFPGRFSGRQFSNSRSEMNVSTLELGDSALYLCASDPWGQGNEQFFGPGTRLTVL.

The V call is TRBV7-2, the J call TRBJ1-5; TCRdb selects TRBD1, and the lack of DNA leaves this call unchecked. The CDR3 extends over 14 amino acids. The germline gives CDR1 SGHTA, CDR2 FQGNSA. The CDR3 spells CASSLNRVNQPQHF.

The rearrangement joins TRBV12-3 or TRBV12-4 to TRBJ1-5. The CDR3 consists of 14 residues. CDR3 protein: CASSFGNSNQPQHF.